Sequencing of this T cell receptor (beta chain) was carried out in a study of Graves' ophthalmopathy and Graves' hyperthyroidism. Ophthalmopathy was moderately-to-severely active, CAS at least 3, NOSPECS at least 4, lasting under 3 months. Certain patients were not enrolled. These were patients with other autoimmune diseases, uncontrolled infections, pregnancy or lactation. PBMCs were density-gradient isolated from around 11 ml fresh blood. In the case of this clonotype: Antigen: not known.

Findings of the study overall: Detection in blood was also observed for most expanded thyroid clonotypes above 0.001 frequency.

RNA transcripts were the source from which TCR beta CDR3 regions were amplified. HTBI primers were used in a first-round RT-PCR, which preceded a second-round multiplex PCR. TCRdb redid the calling of the multiplex PCR reads with MiXCR, one entry per CDR3 protein. The sample contains over 650,000 distinct CDR3 sequences, roughly two fifths of which appear only once. V shed 7 bases and J shed 0 bases, with 6 bases lying between them. From germline, CDR1 is LNHDA and CDR2 SQIVND (reference sequence). The CDR3 loop spans 13 amino acids. The rearrangement uses TRBV19 and TRBJ2-2; D remains ambiguous. The receptor was isolated from an adult man with Graves' ophthalmopathy. The sample comprised peripheral blood. The CDR3 spells CASIQTNTGELFF. In nucleotides, the CDR3 is TGTGCCAGTATACAGACGAACACCGGGGAGCTGTTTTTT.